This record concerns one T cell receptor beta chain sequence. The data are from a study of blood T cell repertoires in COVID-19. Whole-study context: Sample material is recorded as cDNA or gDNA derived from T cells, B-cell-depleted T cells, or PBMCs.

In the original analysis: Estimated nucleated cell counts came from reference gene primer amplification. The repertoire was sequenced with immunoSEQ multiplex PCR; TCRdb's copy has only in-frame clones and lacks some. The DNA was the basis for D and trimming; V, J and clone size are from that table. Of under 350,000 clones in the sample, less than 90% were seen once. CDR3 length: 15 amino acids. Germline-derived CDR1 and CDR2 are MNHEY and SMNVEV (reference sequence). V lost 6 bases and J lost 6; bases outside the gene matches: 10. Sample: peripheral blood. This clonotype was sampled from a man aged 60 to 69 who had recovered from COVID-19. The chain links TRBV27 to TRBJ2-1, with TRBD2 matching over 8 bases. Written as DNA, the CDR3 is TGTGCCAGCAGAGGAGCGGGAGTCGTTGCCAATGAGCAGTTCTTC. This sequence encodes CASRGAGVVANEQFF.